These T cell receptor beta chains were read from a single sample in a study of T cells expressing NK-cell markers. TCRdb re-called the 5' RACE reads; one entry per CDR3 protein, DNA not given. The record lists a few hundred thousand distinct CDR3 sequences, of which the ten most abundant hold roughly 5.2%. Sequencing was done on a sample of blood T cells: a sorted CD56 or NKG2C T cell subset, CD4+ or CD8+ T cells, or bulk PBMC T cells (not recorded which). Every receptor here comes from a man aged 18 to 69 in good health. Each CDR3 is given with its conserved first and last residue.

v_gene: TRBV3-1; j_gene: TRBJ2-3; len: 15; CDR3aa: CASSPQRTSTDTQYF
v_gene: TRBV7-9; j_gene: TRBJ2-3; len: 15; CDR3aa: CASSPLGTLTDTQYF
v_gene: TRBV12-3/TRBV12-4; j_gene: TRBJ2-7; len: 13; CDR3aa: CASSVQINYEQYF
v_gene: TRBV7-9; j_gene: TRBJ1-1; len: 16; CDR3aa: CASSLDRTYMNTEAFF
v_gene: TRBV29-1; j_gene: TRBJ1-5; len: 14; CDR3aa: CSVLAGTPNQPQHF
v_gene: TRBV12-3/TRBV12-4; j_gene: TRBJ1-1; len: 14; CDR3aa: CASSLIQGNTEAFF
v_gene: TRBV12-3/TRBV12-4; j_gene: TRBJ1-6; len: 16; CDR3aa: CASSFWGLTYNSPLHF
v_gene: TRBV5-1; j_gene: TRBJ2-1; len: 14; CDR3aa: CASSSGDDYNEQFF
v_gene: TRBV6-5; j_gene: TRBJ2-3; len: 16; CDR3aa: CASSYSGLAGQDTQYF
v_gene: TRBV4-1; j_gene: TRBJ2-1; len: 17; CDR3aa: CASSQDGRTSGGYEQFF
v_gene: TRBV5-4; j_gene: TRBJ2-6; len: 15; CDR3aa: CASEDRLSGANVLTF
v_gene: TRBV5-1; j_gene: TRBJ2-5; len: 13; CDR3aa: CATRDDPRETQYF
v_gene: TRBV19; j_gene: TRBJ2-1; len: 14; CDR3aa: CASRAESSYNEQFF
v_gene: TRBV27; j_gene: TRBJ1-5; len: 15; CDR3aa: CASSKQGVSNQPQHF
v_gene: TRBV20-1; j_gene: TRBJ2-5; len: 16; CDR3aa: CSARSPTRGHQETQYF
v_gene: TRBV2; j_gene: TRBJ2-5; len: 14; CDR3aa: CASRPLSGQETQYF
v_gene: TRBV6-1; j_gene: TRBJ2-2; len: 16; CDR3aa: CASSPRRRGNTGELFF
v_gene: TRBV12-3/TRBV12-4; j_gene: TRBJ2-7; len: 18; CDR3aa: CASSSLVGSGVNSYEQYF
v_gene: TRBV12-3/TRBV12-4; j_gene: TRBJ2-6; len: 16; CDR3aa: CASSLTASSGANVLTF
v_gene: TRBV6-1; j_gene: TRBJ2-3; len: 15; CDR3aa: CASSPRDRATDTQYF
v_gene: TRBV10-3; j_gene: TRBJ2-5; len: 15; CDR3aa: CAISERPSGLETQYF
v_gene: TRBV6-5; j_gene: TRBJ1-6; len: 14; CDR3aa: CASRYLDYNSPLHF
v_gene: TRBV11-2; j_gene: TRBJ2-3; len: 18; CDR3aa: CASSLGLAGGTSTDTQYF
v_gene: TRBV6-2/TRBV6-3; j_gene: TRBJ1-1; len: 11; CDR3aa: CASSVYGEAFF
v_gene: TRBV20-1; j_gene: TRBJ2-7; len: 16; CDR3aa: CSARPVDRGGPYEQYF
v_gene: TRBV9; j_gene: TRBJ2-5; len: 14; CDR3aa: CASSGGVERETQYF
v_gene: TRBV7-2; j_gene: TRBJ2-3; len: 14; CDR3aa: CASGGAQSTDTQYF
v_gene: TRBV5-1; j_gene: TRBJ2-1; len: 14; CDR3aa: CASSLAVGAGEQFF
v_gene: TRBV7-9; j_gene: TRBJ2-7; len: 14; CDR3aa: CASSRGTGSYEQYF
v_gene: TRBV5-5; j_gene: TRBJ2-1; len: 15; CDR3aa: CASSLAIGQGNEQFF
v_gene: TRBV27; j_gene: TRBJ1-2; len: 13; CDR3aa: CASSLEGPYGYTF
v_gene: TRBV6-1; j_gene: TRBJ1-3; len: 17; CDR3aa: CASSARLGGAAGNTIYF
v_gene: TRBV20-1; j_gene: TRBJ2-3; len: 14; CDR3aa: CSASPGGMADTQYF
v_gene: TRBV5-1; j_gene: TRBJ2-1; len: 15; CDR3aa: CASSLTAGGPGEQFF
v_gene: TRBV6-1; j_gene: TRBJ1-4; len: 14; CDR3aa: CASESIATNEKLFF
v_gene: TRBV7-6; j_gene: TRBJ2-5; len: 14; CDR3aa: CASSPGIRAETQYF
v_gene: TRBV5-1; j_gene: TRBJ1-2; len: 13; CDR3aa: CASSLAASTGYTF
v_gene: TRBV9; j_gene: TRBJ1-3; len: 20; CDR3aa: CASSDPDRIIRPDSGNTIYF
v_gene: TRBV4-2; j_gene: TRBJ2-1; len: 16; CDR3aa: CASSQESLAPYNEQFF
v_gene: TRBV28; j_gene: TRBJ2-7; len: 15; CDR3aa: CASSLVQGGVDEQYF
v_gene: TRBV2; j_gene: TRBJ2-3; len: 15; CDR3aa: CASSVYAGGTDTQYF
v_gene: TRBV29-1; j_gene: TRBJ2-3; len: 15; CDR3aa: CSASMGGRGSDTQYF
v_gene: TRBV20-1; j_gene: TRBJ1-5; len: 12; CDR3aa: CSAREAGGPQHF
v_gene: TRBV19; j_gene: TRBJ1-2; len: 12; CDR3aa: CASSIREAGYTF
v_gene: TRBV6-5; j_gene: TRBJ1-2; len: 16; CDR3aa: CASSTPTGPGLYGYTF
v_gene: TRBV5-1; j_gene: TRBJ1-2; len: 16; CDR3aa: CASRQGTGGANYGYTF
v_gene: TRBV11-3; j_gene: TRBJ2-6; len: 15; CDR3aa: CASSQGQERAHVLTF
v_gene: TRBV2; j_gene: TRBJ1-3; len: 18; CDR3aa: CASSEYFLGQGKRNTIYF
v_gene: TRBV9; j_gene: TRBJ2-3; len: 15; CDR3aa: CASSRGQGSTDTQYF
v_gene: TRBV11-1; j_gene: TRBJ2-2; len: 16; CDR3aa: CASSSGLGQYTGELFF
v_gene: TRBV13; j_gene: TRBJ1-2; len: 16; CDR3aa: CASSLEVTGFNYGYTF
v_gene: TRBV6-1; j_gene: TRBJ2-7; len: 14; CDR3aa: CASSRRSHWDEQYF
v_gene: TRBV7-3; j_gene: TRBJ2-7; len: 16; CDR3aa: CASSLSGTSGAYEQYF
v_gene: TRBV28; j_gene: TRBJ2-3; len: 16; CDR3aa: CASSPTGTGRTDTQYF
v_gene: TRBV3-1; j_gene: TRBJ2-7; len: 16; CDR3aa: CASSPTGGRWVYEQYF
v_gene: TRBV6-6; j_gene: TRBJ2-7; len: 13; CDR3aa: CASSLTLSYEQYF
v_gene: TRBV20-1; j_gene: TRBJ1-2; len: 12; CDR3aa: CSAERALYGYTF
v_gene: TRBV25-1; j_gene: TRBJ2-5; len: 16; CDR3aa: CASSRGSNSKEETQYF
v_gene: TRBV12-3/TRBV12-4; j_gene: TRBJ1-1; len: 14; CDR3aa: CASSLYRGGTEAFF
v_gene: TRBV2; j_gene: TRBJ1-1; len: 14; CDR3aa: CASSLGTSNTEAFF